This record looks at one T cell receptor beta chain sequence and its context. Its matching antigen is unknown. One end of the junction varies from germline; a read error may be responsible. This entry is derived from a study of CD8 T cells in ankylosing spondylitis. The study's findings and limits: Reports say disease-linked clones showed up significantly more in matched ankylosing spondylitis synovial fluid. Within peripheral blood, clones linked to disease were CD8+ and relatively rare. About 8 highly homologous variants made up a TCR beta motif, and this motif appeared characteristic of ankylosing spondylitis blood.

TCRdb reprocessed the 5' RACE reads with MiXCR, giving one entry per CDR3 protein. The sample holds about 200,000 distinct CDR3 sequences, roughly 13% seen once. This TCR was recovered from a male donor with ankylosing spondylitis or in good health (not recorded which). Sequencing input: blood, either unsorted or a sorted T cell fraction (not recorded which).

The CDR3 sequence: CASSQETSGVPSSCNEQFF. Written as DNA, the CDR3 is TGTGCCAGCAGCCAAGAGACTAGCGGGGTCCCGAGCTCCTGCAATGAGCAGTTCTTC. The rearrangement joins TRBV3-1 to TRBJ2-1, with 11 positions matching TRBD2. Germline-derived CDR1 and CDR2 are LGHDT and YNNKEL (reference sequence). This CDR3 region has 19 residues.